This T cell receptor (beta chain) was sequenced for a study of cytotoxic CD8 clonotypes in ibrutinib-treated CLL. Study details: The average sample held around 280,000 productive templates and about 99,000 productive rearrangements. Points from the study as a whole: At the start, clonality exceeded age-matched healthy donors and followed circulating CD8+ T-cell counts. Stable or contracted on treatment, public clonotypes were also uncommon.

The method was immunoSEQ multiplex PCR; TCRdb's version includes in-frame clones alone and lacks a portion of them. The sample carries approximately 48,000 clones, about half recorded once. The CDR3 spans 16 residues. The V segment lost 4 bases and the J segment 4 bases; nucleotides outside the gene matches: 10. Germline CDR1 reads SEHNR; CDR2 reads FQNEAQ (reference sequence). This clone has just one count. Its specificity is not known. The origin of this receptor is a human donor with chronic lymphocytic leukemia. This sequence joins TRBV7-9 and TRBJ2-7, with 10 positions matching TRBD2. This specimen consisted of PBMCs, obtained after 12 months of ibrutinib treatment. The CDR3 protein is CASSSTSGRSPYEQYF. CDR3 nucleotides: TGTGCCAGCAGCTCGACTAGCGGGCGGAGCCCGTACGAGCAGTACTTC.